This T cell receptor (beta chain) was identified in a study of beta chain features in type 1 diabetes. The investigators reverse transcribed all of the isolated RNA, so they sequenced expressed TCRB transcripts. The repertoire was sequenced with immunoSEQ multiplex PCR; TCRdb's copy has only in-frame clones and lacks some. The sample has about 340,000 clones; roughly 12% are singletons. CD4+ cells of the naive, central memory, regulatory and stem cell-like memory types were sorted via CD45RO/CCR7/CD25/CD127/CD95/CD27. Study conclusions and caveats: Compared with healthy donors, patients appeared to share more similar naive, central memory and regulatory TCRB repertoires. TCRB CDR3 length was moderately but significantly reduced in all four CD4+ subsets of Type 1 diabetes patients.

Regarding this clone: Antigen: not known.

The specimen sequenced was naive CD4+ T cells from blood. The clonotype was recovered from a woman between 18 and 29 years old with type 1 diabetes.

The CDR3 reads CASSQAGTLNTEAFF. For the CDR3, the DNA is TGTGCCAGCTCACAAGCGGGGACTTTGAACACTGAAGCTTTCTTT. This chain joins TRBV18 and TRBJ1-1; maybe TRBD1 (5 bases). The CDR3 has 15 amino acids. Deletions cut 4 bases from V and 0 bases from J, with 12 bases between. Germline loops: CDR1 KGHSH, CDR2 LQKENI.